These 30 T cell receptor beta chains originate from one sample sequenced in a study of CD8 T cells in ankylosing spondylitis. One entry per CDR3 protein, called by TCRdb with MiXCR from the 5' RACE reads. Altogether about 160,000 distinct CDR3 sequences are present, around 17% being singletons, with the ten largest covering about 7.8%. The sample consisted of blood, either unsorted or a sorted T cell fraction (not recorded which). The receptors were sampled from a male donor with ankylosing spondylitis or in good health (not recorded which).

This clonotype was counted many times. The chain uses TRBV24-1 and TRBJ2-4, with D possibly being TRBD2 (5 bases). Germline V gene lookup returns CDR1 KGHDR and CDR2 SFDVKD. Deletions cut 4 bases from V and 0 bases from J, with 9 bases between. The CDR3 has 15 residues. The CDR3 is CATSEGGLAKNIQYF. In DNA form, the CDR3 reads TGTGCCACCAGTGAAGGAGGACTAGCCAAAAACATTCAGTACTTC.

Ten or more counts support this clonotype. The V and J genes are TRBV29-1 and TRBJ2-2; unclear D gene. The CDR3 contains 13 residues. The germline V and J ends were trimmed by 4 bases and 4 bases, with 10 bases remaining between them. Germline assignment: CDR1 SQVTM and CDR2 ANQGSEA. DNA for the CDR3: TGCAGCGTTGGGCTCGGTCCCACCGGGGAGCTGTTTTTT. As protein: CSVGLGPTGELFF.

This clonotype appeared many times. The chain carries TRBV20-1 and TRBJ1-5, with no clear D. CDR1 DFQATT and CDR2 SNEGSKA come from the germline V gene (reference sequence). This CDR3 is 15 amino acids long. With 3 bases removed from V and 0 bases from J, the gap between germline ends came to 12 bases. The CDR3 sequence: CSASVARYSNQPQHF. The CDR3 region has the DNA TGCAGTGCTAGTGTTGCCCGATATAGCAATCAGCCCCAGCATTTT.

This clonotype was seen at least ten times. This sequence joins TRBV5-1 and TRBJ2-2; weak D call: TRBD1 (5 bases). The germline V gene has CDR1 SGHRS and CDR2 YFSETQ. The CDR3 covers 15 residues. V lost 1 base and J lost 4, with 11 bases in between. Here the CDR3 reads CASSLSLDSTGELFF. CDR3 nucleotide sequence: TGCGCCAGCAGCTTGTCTCTAGACAGCACCGGGGAGCTGTTTTTT.

This clonotype was counted at least ten times. The chain combines TRBV12-3 or TRBV12-4 with TRBJ2-1; 11 bases map to TRBD2. This CDR3 comprises 15 residues. With V trimmed by 1 base and J by 8 bases, 4 bases remained unmatched. This CDR3 is CASSLVTSGSYEQFF. CDR3 bases: TGTGCCAGCAGTTTAGTTACTAGCGGGAGTTATGAGCAGTTCTTC.

This chain connects TRBV12-3 or TRBV12-4 to TRBJ1-5; D unresolved. CDR3 length equals 14 residues. V dropped 3 bases and J dropped 5 bases, with 11 bases sitting between them. The CDR3 protein is CASSFHTSDQPQHF. As DNA, the CDR3 is TGTGCCAGCAGTTTTCACACTTCGGATCAGCCCCAGCATTTT.

This clonotype has at least ten counts. V is TRBV27 and J is TRBJ2-7; no definite D call. Trimming stripped 3 bases from V and 5 bases from J, with 17 bases between. CDR1 and CDR2 (germline): MNHEY, SMNVEV (reference sequence). This CDR3 spans 15 amino acids. The CDR3 bases are TGTGCCAGCAGTTTCGGACGCTCTACTGGGAACGAGCAGTACTTC. It codes for CASSFGRSTGNEQYF.

The rearrangement joins TRBV12-3 or TRBV12-4 to TRBJ1-5; 7 bases are shared with TRBD1. The CDR3 runs 14 residues. After removal of 5 bases from V and 3 bases from J, the junction contained 4 bases not matched to a gene. The CDR3 spells CASSDDRVNQPQHF. CDR3 nucleotide sequence: TGTGCCAGCAGTGACGACAGGGTCAATCAGCCCCAGCATTTT.

The chain carries TRBV23-1 and TRBJ2-3; D is undetermined. TRBV23-1 is marked as an open reading frame, function uncertain. This CDR3 is 12 amino acids long. V was pared by 4 bases and J by 3 bases, with 5 bases between. For the CDR3, the DNA is TGCGCCAGCAGTCGGTGGACAGATACGCAGTATTTT. The encoded protein is CASSRWTDTQYF.

This clonotype was seen ten or more times. The chain uses TRBV3-1 and TRBJ2-7; tentative D call: TRBD2 (6 bases). V was cut by 0 bases and J by 4 bases, with 13 bases left in between. CDR3 length equals 15 residues. The germline CDR1 and CDR2 sequences are LGHDT and YNNKEL (reference sequence). The CDR3 protein is CASSQDFTTRYEQYF. CDR3 nucleotide sequence: TGTGCCAGCAGCCAAGATTTTACGACTAGGTACGAGCAGTACTTC.

In this sample, this clonotype turned up many times. This chain joins TRBV20-1 and TRBJ2-1; D assignment may be TRBD1 or TRBD2 (6 bases each). Germline-derived CDR1 and CDR2 are DFQATT and SNEGSKA (reference sequence). This CDR3 is built from 14 residues. The V end lost 5 bases, the J end lost 7 bases, and 18 bases lay between the germline ends. CDR3 DNA: TGCAGTGCTTTAGCGGAGAAGGGGGTTAATGAGCAGTTCTTC. Its protein is CSALAEKGVNEQFF.

This clonotype came up a few times. The rearrangement uses TRBV28 and TRBJ2-5; 10 bases match TRBD1. The germline V gene encodes CDR1 MDHEN and CDR2 SYDVKM. V gave up 3 bases and J gave up 5 bases; unmatched junction bases: 3. This CDR3 has 14 residues. CDR3 sequence (DNA): TGTGCCAGCAGTTTCCGGGACAGGGGTGAGACCCAGTACTTC. Protein: CASSFRDRGETQYF.

Many counts were recorded for this clonotype. The gene calls are TRBV10-2 and TRBJ1-2; D gene uncertain. Trimming took off 2 bases at V and 7 bases at J, with 11 bases between the two ends. The CDR3 sequence is 13 residues long. Per germline, CDR1 WSHSY and CDR2 SAAADI. The CDR3 loop is CASSELRGSGYTF. The CDR3 region has the DNA TGCGCCAGCAGTGAGCTGAGAGGGAGTGGCTACACCTTC.

The chain carries TRBV28 and TRBJ2-2, with a possible D match to TRBD1 (6 bases). The CDR3 extends over 15 amino acids. CDR1 and CDR2 from the germline V gene are MDHEN and SYDVKM. V was cut by 6 bases and J by 5 bases, with 16 bases left in between. The CDR3 sequence is CASRPWAGETGELFF. CDR3 sequence (DNA): TGTGCCAGCAGGCCTTGGGCAGGGGAAACCGGGGAGCTGTTTTTT.

In this sample, this clonotype turned up many times. The chain couples TRBV29-1 to TRBJ1-2; TRBD1 matches at 9 bases. V dropped 0 bases and J dropped 6; count of bases not matched to a gene: 11. Germline loops: CDR1 SQVTM, CDR2 ANQGSEA. This CDR3 is 16 amino acids long. The DNA of the CDR3 is TGCAGCGTTGAAGATCTGTTGGACAGGGGAACGAATGGCTACACCTTC. It translates to CSVEDLLDRGTNGYTF.

This clonotype turned up a few times. The genes are TRBV19 and TRBJ2-7, with D perhaps TRBD1 or TRBD2 (5 bases each). The ends were cut back, 8 bases at V and 3 bases at J, with 14 bases in the middle. Germline V lookup: CDR1 LNHDA, CDR2 SQIVND (reference sequence). The CDR3 runs to 13 residues. For the CDR3, the DNA is TGTGCCAGTTCCATGGGACGCAACTACGAGCAGTACTTC. It specifies CASSMGRNYEQYF.

Ten or more counts support this clonotype. The chain combines TRBV4-2 with TRBJ1-1, with D perhaps TRBD1 (6 bases). The CDR3 length is 19 residues. In germline, CDR1 is LGHNA, CDR2 YNFKEQ. V lost 4 bases and J 3 bases, leaving 27 bases between the germline ends. The CDR3 is CASSPAHREGTALDTEAFF. CDR3 DNA sequence: TGTGCCAGCAGCCCCGCACACAGGGAAGGTACTGCCTTGGACACTGAAGCTTTCTTT.

This clonotype was seen at least ten times. This chain uses TRBV5-1 with TRBJ1-4; 9 positions match TRBD1. CDR3 length: 15 residues. Germline CDR1 reads SGHRS; CDR2 reads YFSETQ. J gave up 6 bases and V 3 bases, and 6 bases lay outside the gene matches. CDR3 nucleotide sequence: TGCGCCAGCAGCTCGTCCGGGACAGGGCATGAAAAACTGTTTTTT. Translating it yields CASSSSGTGHEKLFF.

The chain is built from TRBV5-1 and TRBJ2-3; 13 positions match TRBD2. This CDR3 is 15 amino acids long. CDR1 is SGHRS, CDR2 YFSETQ, per germline. The trim removed 4 bases at V and 5 bases at J, leaving 4 bases unmatched. CDR3 bases: TGCGCCAGCAGCGGACTAGCGGGAGTGGGAGATACGCAGTATTTT. Its protein is CASSGLAGVGDTQYF.

This clonotype has ten or more counts. As the CDR3 is not closed by the conserved phenylalanine or tryptophan, this likely results from a read error. It is unclear where the CDR3 begins or ends on the DNA, so no DNA is shown, and the CDR3 is as TCRdb lists it. This chain joins TRBV20-1 and TRBJ1-1; the table names TRBD1, a call not compared with the DNA. The germline V gene encodes CDR1 DFQATT and CDR2 SNEGSKA (reference sequence). Both ends counted, the CDR3 spans 9 residues. The CDR3 protein is CSARDRGRV.

The chain combines TRBV10-1 with TRBJ2-5, with 10 bases matching TRBD2. Germline assignment: CDR1 WNHNN and CDR2 SYGVQD (reference sequence). Germline trimming cut 8 bases from V and 0 bases from J; bases unmatched to any gene: 9. The CDR3 is 16 amino acids. The CDR3 protein is CASPTSGPINQETQYF. The CDR3 DNA is TGCGCCAGCCCGACTAGCGGGCCAATTAACCAAGAGACCCAGTACTTC.

The chain carries TRBV7-9 and TRBJ1-2; D remains ambiguous. The CDR3 totals 15 residues. Trimming shortened V by 5 bases and J by 6 bases, and 19 bases separated the two germline ends. The germline V gene has CDR1 SEHNR and CDR2 FQNEAQ (reference sequence). The CDR3 loop is CASSPNPVTYNGYTF. Here the CDR3 DNA reads TGTGCCAGCAGCCCCAACCCCGTGACATACAATGGCTACACCTTC.

In its sample, this clonotype was seen many times. The chain links TRBV12-3 or TRBV12-4 to TRBJ1-1; no clear D. V lost 2 bases to trimming and J lost 0 bases, with 7 bases between them. This CDR3 contains 14 residues. CDR3 sequence (DNA): TGTGCCAGCAGTTTAATACCGATGAACACTGAAGCTTTCTTT. It encodes CASSLIPMNTEAFF.

This clonotype was counted at least ten times. The rearrangement joins TRBV28 to TRBJ1-2; D perhaps matches TRBD1 (6 bases). V was clipped by 4 bases and J by 4 bases, with 7 bases between them. The length of the CDR3 is 12 residues. Germline V gene sequence: CDR1 MDHEN, CDR2 SYDVKM. CDR3 amino acids: CASSSGAYGYTF. DNA for the CDR3: TGTGCCAGCAGTTCAGGGGCCTATGGCTACACCTTC.

This clonotype was observed at least ten times. This sequence joins TRBV6-1 and TRBJ1-1; D not resolved. In germline, CDR1 is MNHNS, CDR2 SASEGT. The CDR3 runs to 14 residues. The V gene lost 6 bases and the J gene lost 1 base, with 12 bases spanning the gap. The CDR3 nucleotides read TGTGCCAGCAGAGTCGGACCGCAGAACACTGAAGCTTTCTTT. Translation gives CASRVGPQNTEAFF.

This clonotype was seen a few times. This chain uses TRBV7-7 with TRBJ2-5; D not resolved. Germline V CDR1 and CDR2: SSHAT, FNYEAQ (reference sequence). This CDR3 spans 12 amino acids. V was trimmed by 5 bases and J by 7 bases, leaving 11 bases between them. The CDR3 is CASSPPWGTQYF. Written as DNA, the CDR3 is TGTGCCAGCAGCCCCCCTTGGGGGACCCAGTACTTC.

This clonotype was recorded many times. The chain recombines TRBV10-3 with TRBJ2-4; D not certain. The CDR3 length is 15 residues. With 0 bases removed from V and 0 bases from J, the gap between germline ends came to 6 bases. Germline V CDR1 and CDR2: ENHRY, SYGVKD. CDR3 DNA: TGTGCCATCAGTGAGTCAACGGGAGCCAAAAACATTCAGTACTTC. This codes for CAISESTGAKNIQYF.

The rearrangement links TRBV5-1 to TRBJ2-3; D is perhaps TRBD2 (6 bases). V lost 5 bases, J lost 2 bases, and 12 bases lay in between. Germline values: CDR1 SGHRS, CDR2 YFSETQ. The CDR3 is 14 amino acids. The chain's CDR3 is CASSFSGDTDTQYF. The CDR3 nucleotides read TGCGCCAGCAGTTTCTCGGGAGACACAGATACGCAGTATTTT.

This clonotype has only a few counts. CDR3 loop: CSVVGRYGETQYF. CDR3 DNA: TGCAGCGTTGTAGGCAGGTACGGGGAGACCCAGTACTTC. The J gene is TRBJ2-5, the V gene TRBV29-1, with unresolved D. The germline gives CDR1 SQVTM, CDR2 ANQGSEA. V was shortened by 4 bases and J by 5 bases, with 14 bases between the two germline ends. The CDR3 consists of 13 residues.

In its sample, this clonotype was seen many times. This chain uses TRBV5-1 with TRBJ2-1; TRBD1 matches 7 bases. J lost 10 bases, V lost 4 bases, and 11 bases had no gene match. Per the germline V gene, CDR1 is SGHRS and CDR2 is YFSETQ. The CDR3 has 14 amino acids. CDR3 nucleotides: TGCGCCAGCAGCCCAACGCAGGGGGTGTACGAGCAGTTCTTC. It codes for CASSPTQGVYEQFF.